This TCR beta chain was documented in a study of CD8 T cells in Susac syndrome (dated by TCRdb to between 2018 and 2021). Describing the broader study: Among the Susac syndrome patients who were sequenced, clinically active disease was present in six and clinical remission was observed in fewer than ten. At blood withdrawal, Susac syndrome patients were therapy-naive, treated with corticosteroids (with IVIg additionally given to some), or treated with IVIg alone. The study used repertoire sequencing to test whether antigen drove CD8+ T cell activation and differentiation in Susac syndrome. General study outcomes and caveats: The study acknowledged that relatively few individuals were included in the TCR sequencing and HLA analysis. The CD4+ T cell repertoire of patients with Susac syndrome showed no detectable clonal expansion.

RNA was extracted using the RNeasy kit, and about 0.5 to 1 ug of the RNA was reverse transcribed with random hexamers. The immunoSEQ multiplex PCR assay, which covers 54 Vbeta and 13 Jbeta segments, was used to amplify TCR beta CDR3 regions. PCR amplification bias was corrected by using a synthetic template baseline for primer optimization and computational correction. Concerning the study's data processing: Reads were annotated to V, D and J genes according to IMGT and were analyzed with immunoSEQ Analyzer, with only productive sequences retained. Clonality was computed as one minus Shannon entropy normalized by log2 of the number of productive unique sequences. For each patient and control, public and private clones were evaluated among the 100 most prevalent clones. Susac-specific clones were defined as absent from healthy and MS cohorts, some 1,000 published viral clones and other ImmuneACCESS disease sequences. In-frame beta chains were kept once TCRdb had trimmed the public reads at Q25 with fastp and called clones with MiXCR. Rows are combined by CDR3 protein, so each entry shows the most common genes and DNA. The V and J calls and clone size are TCRdb's, not the authors'. The sample table lists some 160,000 distinct CDR3 sequences, 85% to 95% of them with a count of one. In total, the top ten clones hold 0.1% to 0.13% of the sample.

As encoded in the germline V gene, CDR1 is MNHEY while CDR2 is SVGAGI. Measured from the cysteine to the phenylalanine, the CDR3 is 13 residues long. Just CDR3 DNA is preserved here, 39 bases in frame from base 1. V is shortened by 6 bases, J by 8 bases, and the region joining them spans 16 bases. As regards this clonotype: Its recognized antigen is unknown. Nothing much larger sits one base from this clone, and base qualities are not available.

Peripheral blood CD8+ and CD4+ T cells from healthy donors, Susac syndrome patients and multiple sclerosis patients were profiled by high-throughput TCR beta sequencing. The Susac syndrome patients fulfilled recently defined diagnostic criteria for definite or probable disease. CD8+ TEMRA cells were enriched by FACS, while bulk CD8+ and CD4+ T cells were purified by magnetic negative isolation. Blood was drawn into EDTA tubes, processed within 24 hours, and PBMCs were isolated by density gradient centrifugation. PBMCs intended for TCR sequencing were frozen in liquid nitrogen and were later thawed in a 37 degrees C water bath. The sorted or isolated CD4+, CD8+ and CD8+ TEMRA cells reached a purity of at least 90%.

The chain is made from TRBV6-5 and TRBJ1-2; the D gene is unclear. This TCR came from a human donor with Susac syndrome. The source material was CD4+ T cells from PBMCs. At the DNA level, the sequence is TGTGCCAGCAGACCTCGGGAGGAAAGCGGCTACACCTTC. Its translation reads: CASRPREESGYTF.